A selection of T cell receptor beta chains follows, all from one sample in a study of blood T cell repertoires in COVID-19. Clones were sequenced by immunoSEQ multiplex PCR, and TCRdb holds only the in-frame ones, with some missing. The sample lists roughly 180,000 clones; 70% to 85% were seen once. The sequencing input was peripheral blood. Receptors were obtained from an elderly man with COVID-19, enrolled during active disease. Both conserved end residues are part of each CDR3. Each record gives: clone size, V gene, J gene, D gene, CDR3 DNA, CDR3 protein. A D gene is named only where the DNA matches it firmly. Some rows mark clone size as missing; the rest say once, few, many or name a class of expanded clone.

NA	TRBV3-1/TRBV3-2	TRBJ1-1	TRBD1	TGTGCCAGCAGCCAACGAACCTCGACAGGGGGGGTAGTGAACACTGAAGCTTTCTTT	CASSQRTSTGGVVNTEAFF
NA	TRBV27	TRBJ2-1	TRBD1	TGTGCCAGCAGCCCCCGGCAGGGGGCGAGAGAGGCGCAGTTCTTC	CASSPRQGAREAQFF
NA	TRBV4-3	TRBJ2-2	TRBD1	TGCGCCAGCAGCCAATTCCAGGGGGCAAACACCGGGGAGCTGTTTTTT	CASSQFQGANTGELFF
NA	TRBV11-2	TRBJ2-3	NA	TGTGCCAGCAGCCCATTGGTCCGGGGTTTTAGGGCAGATACGCAGTATTTT	CASSPLVRGFRADTQYF
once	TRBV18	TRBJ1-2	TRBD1	TGTGCCAGCTCACCACGACAGGGGCCTTATGGCTACACCTTC	CASSPRQGPYGYTF
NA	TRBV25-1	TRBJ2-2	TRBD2	TGTGCCAGCAGTGAACCAGCGGGGGGGAACACCGGGGAGCTGTTTTTT	CASSEPAGGNTGELFF
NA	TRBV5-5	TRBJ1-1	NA	TGTGCCAGCAGCTTGGAGTCGGACACTGAAGCTTTCTTT	CASSLESDTEAFF
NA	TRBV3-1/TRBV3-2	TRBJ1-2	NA	TGTGCCAGCAGCCCCCGCGGGTTAGGCGGCTACACCTTC	CASSPRGLGGYTF
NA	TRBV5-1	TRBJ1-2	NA	TGCGCCAGCAGCCCCGATCAGGCCTATGGCTACACCTTC	CASSPDQAYGYTF
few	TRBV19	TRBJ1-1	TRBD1	TGTGCCAGTAGGCGAGTCCGGGGACAGGGAGAAAACACTGAAGCTTTCTTT	CASRRVRGQGENTEAFF
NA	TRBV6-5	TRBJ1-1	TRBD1	TGTGCCAGCAGGTTGACAGGGATGAACACTGAAGCTTTCTTT	CASRLTGMNTEAFF
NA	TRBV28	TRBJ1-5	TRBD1	TGTGCCAGCAGTTTATCAGGGGGCAACAATCAGCCCCAGCATTTT	CASSLSGGNNQPQHF
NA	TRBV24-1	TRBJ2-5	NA	TGTGCCACCAGTGATGCAAGACAGCTTCGGGAGACCCAGTACTTC	CATSDARQLRETQYF
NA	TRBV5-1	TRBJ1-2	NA	TGCGCCAGCAGCTTGGCCGCAGGATCTCCCTATGGCTACACCTTC	CASSLAAGSPYGYTF
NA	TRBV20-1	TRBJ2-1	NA	TGCAGTGCTAGTGTATGGGCTGCCTGGAATGAGCAGTTCTTC	CSASVWAAWNEQFF
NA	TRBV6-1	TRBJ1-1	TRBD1	TGTGCCAGCAGTGAAATGCCGGGACAGGTGAACACTGAAGCTTTCTTT	CASSEMPGQVNTEAFF
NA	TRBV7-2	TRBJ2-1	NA	TGTGCCAGCAGCCTAGACTACAACAATGAGCAGTTCTTC	CASSLDYNNEQFF
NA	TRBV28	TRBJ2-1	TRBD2	TGTGCCAGCAGTTTATCTGGGGCGGGGGAATACAATGAGCAGTTCTTC	CASSLSGAGEYNEQFF
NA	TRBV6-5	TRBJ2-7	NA	TGTGCCAGCACCGACGTGGGGGGAAGCTCCTACGAGCAGTACTTC	CASTDVGGSSYEQYF
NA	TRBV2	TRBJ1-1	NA	TGTGCCAGCCGGTACGGGAGTATTAACACTGAAGCTTTCTTT	CASRYGSINTEAFF
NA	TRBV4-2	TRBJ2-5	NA	TGTGCCAGCAGCCAAGCTGCGTTTGGGGTGGGGGGAGAGACCCAGTACTTC	CASSQAAFGVGGETQYF
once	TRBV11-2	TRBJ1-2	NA	TGTGCCAGCAGCTTGGACATTTCTAACTATGGCTACACCTTC	CASSLDISNYGYTF